The 16 T cell receptor beta chains below come from one sample, sequenced in a study of T cells after yellow fever vaccination. TCRdb ran MiXCR on the 5' RACE reads and lists one entry per CDR3 protein. The sample lists 45,000 to 75,000 distinct CDR3 sequences, about 5% seen once, with about 28% in the top ten. The material was PBMCs, either bulk or a sorted T-cell subset (CD4+, CD8+, memory, or dextramer-sorted; not recorded which), obtained on the day of the yellow fever booster vaccination. These receptors were collected from a man aged 18 to 29 who received the YFV17D yellow fever vaccine.

This clonotype was observed a handful of times. The rearrangement joins TRBV14 to TRBJ2-7, with TRBD1 matching 9 bases. Looked up from germline, CDR1 is SGHDN and CDR2 is FVKESK. This CDR3 has 14 residues. The ends lost 6 bases at V and 5 bases at J; junction bases unmatched: 8. The CDR3 nucleotides are TGTGCCAGCAGACCGGGACAGGGTGTCAACGAGCAGTACTTC. This translates into CASRPGQGVNEQYF.

The chain employs TRBV12-3 or TRBV12-4 and TRBJ1-1, with D possibly matching TRBD1 (6 bases). The V end was cut by 4 bases, the J end by 1 base, with 13 bases between. The CDR3 covers 15 residues. The CDR3 DNA sequence: TGTGCCAGCAGTTCCACAGGGAAGGGGAACACTGAAGCTTTCTTT. It codes for CASSSTGKGNTEAFF.

This clonotype was picked up a small number of times. The chain combines TRBV11-2 with TRBJ2-2; D may correspond to TRBD1 or TRBD2 (5 bases each). There are 14 residues in the CDR3. V was trimmed by 5 bases and J by 7 bases, leaving 14 bases between them. Germline values: CDR1 SGHAT, CDR2 FQNNGV. CDR3 residues: CASSLGALVGELFF. The CDR3 DNA reads as TGTGCCAGCAGCCTCGGGGCCCTTGTCGGGGAGCTGTTTTTT.

This chain joins TRBV4-2 and TRBJ2-3, with 7 positions matching TRBD2. CDR3 length: 17 amino acids. Germline CDR1 is LGHNA and CDR2 is YNFKEQ. With V trimmed by 1 base and J by 0 bases, 7 bases remained unmatched. The CDR3, as DNA: TGTGCCAGCAGCCAAGGCGTGCGGGAGCCTAGCACAGATACGCAGTATTTT. Protein product: CASSQGVREPSTDTQYF.

This clonotype was counted ten times or more. A junction end diverges from the germline sequence, so it may reflect a read error. The genes are TRBV10-3 and TRBJ1-2, with D possibly being TRBD1 (6 bases). CDR3 size: 21 residues. The germline gives CDR1 ENHRY, CDR2 SYGVKD. The CDR3 is CAISEPSGGPAVPYIHYGYTF. CDR3 DNA: TGTGCCATCAGTGAGCCCAGTGGGGGGCCCGCCGTCCCCTACATCCACTACGGCTACACCTTC.

A few counts support this clonotype. This chain uses TRBV7-2 with TRBJ2-2; D uncertain. V dropped 1 base and J dropped 5 bases, with 11 bases sitting between them. Germline CDR1 SGHTA, CDR2 FQGNSA. The CDR3 has 15 amino acids. CDR3 region: CASSLEGEPTGELFF. CDR3 in DNA: TGTGCCAGCAGCTTAGAGGGCGAACCGACCGGGGAGCTGTTTTTT.

The chain employs TRBV5-4 and TRBJ1-2; tentatively, D is TRBD1 (6 bases). The CDR3 has 19 residues. Trimming shortened V by 4 bases and J by 6 bases, and 31 bases separated the two germline ends. Germline values: CDR1 SGHNT, CDR2 YYREEE (reference sequence). The CDR3 region has the DNA TGTGCCAGCAGCCCAGCCGGACAGTATGAACTGGTGAACTGGAATGGCTACACCTTC. Its translation is CASSPAGQYELVNWNGYTF. The whole variable domain, filled in from reference TRBV5-4 and TRBJ1-2, reads ETGVTQSPTHLIKTRGQQVTLRCSSQSGHNTVSWYQQALGQGPQFIFQYYREEENGRGNFPPRFSGLQFPNYSSELNVNALELDDSALYLCASSPAGQYELVNWNGYTFGSGTRLTVV.

There are many counts of this clonotype. The chain combines TRBV7-2 with TRBJ2-1; D gene ambiguous. CDR1 SGHTA and CDR2 FQGNSA come from the germline V gene. This CDR3 spans 15 amino acids. The germline V and J ends were trimmed by 5 bases and 8 bases, with 19 bases remaining between them. The CDR3 sequence is CASSTFSRPADEQFF. The CDR3 DNA sequence: TGTGCCAGCAGCACGTTTTCCCGACCGGCGGATGAGCAGTTCTTC.

This clonotype was counted many times. The rearrangement joins TRBV7-9 to TRBJ1-5, with D possibly being TRBD1 (6 bases). The CDR3 is 14 residues long. The V end was cut by 5 bases, the J end by 0 bases, with 8 bases between. Germline assignment: CDR1 SEHNR and CDR2 FQNEAQ (reference sequence). The CDR3 here is CASSRTDSNQPQHF. The CDR3 DNA follows: TGTGCCAGCAGCCGGACAGATAGCAATCAGCCCCAGCATTTT. Complete variable domain (other parts from reference TRBV7-9 and TRBJ1-5): DTGVSQNPRHKITKRGQNVTFRCDPISEHNRLYWYRQTLGQGPEFLTYFQNEAQLEKSRLLSDRFSAERPKGSFSTLEIQRTEQGDSAMYLCASSRTDSNQPQHFGDGTRLSIL.

This clonotype was counted many times. This chain uses TRBV7-6 with TRBJ2-2; TRBD1 aligns across 7 bases. CDR3 size: 17 residues. The ends lost 1 base at V and 5 bases at J; junction bases unmatched: 10. The germline V gene encodes CDR1 SGHVS and CDR2 FNYEAQ. The CDR3 sequence is CASSLGRGQIPTGELFF. As DNA, the CDR3 is TGTGCCAGCAGCTTAGGTCGGGGACAGATTCCTACCGGGGAGCTGTTTTTT.

In this sample, this clonotype turned up a few times. This chain connects TRBV24-1 to TRBJ2-2; 8 bases match TRBD1. CDR1 and CDR2 (germline): KGHDR, SFDVKD. The CDR3 totals 16 residues. V trimming: 7 bases; J trimming: 1 base; junction bases outside the gene matches: 7. The CDR3 bases are TGTGCCACCAGCCGACTAACAGGGGGGAACACCGGGGAGCTGTTTTTT. It specifies CATSRLTGGNTGELFF.

This clonotype has ten or more counts. This chain connects TRBV12-3 or TRBV12-4 to TRBJ1-2, with TRBD1 matching over 9 bases. V dropped 5 bases and J dropped 8; count of bases not matched to a gene: 9. The CDR3 spans 14 residues. The CDR3 region is CASSRSWTGDGYTF. In nucleotides, the CDR3 is TGTGCCAGCAGTCGGTCATGGACAGGGGACGGCTACACCTTC.

The rearrangement links TRBV11-2 to TRBJ1-5; 9 bases match TRBD1. J lost 6 bases, V lost 5 bases, and 11 bases had no gene match. The length of the CDR3 is 16 residues. In germline, CDR1 is SGHAT, CDR2 FQNNGV. For the CDR3, the DNA is TGTGCCAGCAGCCCCCAAATGGGACAGGGAGTTCAGCCCCAGCATTTT. Translation: CASSPQMGQGVQPQHF.

This clonotype was seen a few times. The rearrangement uses TRBV28 and TRBJ2-7; the D is unclear. The CDR3 runs 13 residues. CDR1 and CDR2 from the germline V gene are MDHEN and SYDVKM. Trimming pared 2 bases from V and 0 bases from J, leaving 5 bases between. This CDR3 is CASSLRFSYEQYV. For the CDR3, the DNA is TGTGCCAGCAGTTTACGATTCTCCTACGAGCAGTACGTC.

This clonotype was observed at least ten times. The J gene is TRBJ2-3, the V gene TRBV6-5; the D gene is possibly TRBD2 (7 bases). This CDR3 is 15 amino acids long. V lost 2 bases to trimming and J lost 4 bases, with 13 bases between them. The germline CDR1 and CDR2 sequences are MNHEY and SVGAGI. The CDR3 DNA reads TGTGCCAGCAGTTACACGGGGGGCCCGCCAGATACGCAGTATTTT. Its translation: CASSYTGGPPDTQYF.

This clonotype was picked up a small number of times. This rearrangement joins TRBV6-2 or TRBV6-3 to TRBJ2-6; D uncertain. The CDR3 extends over 15 amino acids. V lost 2 bases to trimming and J lost 0 bases, with 5 bases between them. Germline CDR1 is MNHEY and CDR2 is SVGEGT. CDR3 DNA: TGTGCCAGCAGTTACGAGAGCTCTGGGGCCAACGTCCTGACTTTC. Its protein product is CASSYESSGANVLTF.